The clone carrying this T cell receptor beta chain was detected a few times. There are 12 residues in the CDR3. Germline CDR1 and CDR2: SGHVS and FNYEAQ. Deletions cut 2 bases from V and 10 bases from J, with 9 bases between. The data derive from a study of T-cell reconstitution after alpha-beta-depleted transplantation in children. A library of TCRbeta sequences, prepared with unique molecular identifiers, was generated. TCRdb called the PCR reads again in MiXCR, with one record for every CDR3 protein. This table has about half a million distinct CDR3 sequences, approximately 12% appearing once. The rearrangement uses TRBV7-6 and TRBJ2-1, with D unresolved. This receptor was identified in a human donor who donated a stem cell graft to a child with combined immunodeficiency. The sequencing here drew on PBMCs from the stem cell graft donor, taken from the stem cell graft. CDR3 region: CASSLNVGEQFF. Written as DNA, the CDR3 is TGTGCCAGCAGCTTAAACGTTGGGGAGCAGTTCTTC.